A single sample is the source of the 7 T cell receptor beta chains below, sequenced in a study of identical twins' blood T cells. Via MiXCR, TCRdb re-called the 5' RACE reads, giving one row per CDR3 protein. The table has hundreds of thousands of distinct CDR3 sequences, roughly 30% seen once. The material sequenced was PBMCs. These TCRs come from a woman between 18 and 50 years old in good health.

The genes are TRBV29-1 and TRBJ2-3; D gene ambiguous. This CDR3 has 13 amino acids. Trimming took 1 base from V and 1 from J, leaving 6 bases between them. CDR1 and CDR2 from the germline V gene are SQVTM and ANQGSEA. CDR3 nucleotide sequence: TGCAGCGTTGAAGCGGCCGGCACAGATACGCAGTATTTT. This sequence encodes CSVEAAGTDTQYF.

This sequence joins TRBV18 and TRBJ1-5; D ambiguous. Trimming cost V 3 bases and J 4 bases, with 7 bases left between them. This CDR3 comprises 13 residues. CDR1 is KGHSH and CDR2 is LQKENI in the germline V gene. CDR3 sequence: CASSPGENQPQHF. In nucleotides, the CDR3 is TGTGCCAGCTCACCCGGCGAAAATCAGCCCCAGCATTTT.

The V and J genes are TRBV27 and TRBJ2-7; D may match TRBD1 or TRBD2 (6 bases each). The CDR3 consists of 15 residues. CDR1 MNHEY and CDR2 SMNVEV come from the germline V gene (reference sequence). Trimming removed 4 bases from V and 1 base from J, with 14 bases in between. CDR3 loop: CASSWAGHGSYEQYF. CDR3 in DNA: TGTGCCAGCAGTTGGGCGGGACATGGTTCCTACGAGCAGTACTTC.

In its sample, this clonotype was seen a few times. This chain connects TRBV6-1 to TRBJ1-2; TRBD1 is a possible D gene (6 bases). Germline V CDR1 and CDR2: MNHNS, SASEGT. The CDR3 has 13 residues. V shed 2 bases and J shed 8 bases, with 12 bases lying between them. The DNA for the CDR3 is TGTGCCAGCAGTGAAAATGGGGGGCCAGGCTACACCTTC. Translation: CASSENGGPGYTF.

J is TRBJ1-1 and V is TRBV19, with D unresolved. Germline assignment: CDR1 LNHDA and CDR2 SQIVND (reference sequence). The V end lost 7 bases, the J end lost 0 bases, and 9 bases lay between the germline ends. This CDR3 spans 13 amino acids. DNA of the CDR3: TGTGCCAGTACCTGGTCGATGAACACTGAAGCTTTCTTT. Protein product: CASTWSMNTEAFF.

The sample holds many counts of this clonotype. One end of the junction fails to match germline, which may point to a read error. The chain couples TRBV5-1 to TRBJ1-3; D possibly corresponds to TRBD1 (6 bases). The CDR3 covers 14 residues. Germline lookup yields CDR1 SGHRS and CDR2 YFSETQ. The DNA for the CDR3 is TGTGCCAGCAGCCAGACAGGTTCTGGAAACACCATATATTTT. Its translation is CASSQTGSGNTIYF.

CDR3 protein: CSARDRRGHEPQHF. Written as DNA, the CDR3 is TGCAGTGCTAGAGATCGAAGGGGGCATGAGCCCCAGCATTTT. The genes are TRBV20-1 and TRBJ1-5, with 7 bases aligning to TRBD1. CDR1 is DFQATT and CDR2 is SNEGSKA in the germline V gene (reference sequence). The CDR3 covers 14 residues. The ends lost 0 bases at V and 8 bases at J; junction bases unmatched: 7.